The 25 T cell receptor beta chains given below trace back to one sample, sequenced in a study of shared clonotypes between healthy human individuals. The naive CD8 fraction comprised CD45RO-negative cells positively selected for CCR7 and excluded terminally differentiated effector memory CD45RA+ cells. Data came from immunoSEQ multiplex PCR; TCRdb stores just in-frame clones and leaves some out. The profile shows about 590,000 clones, roughly 96% of them singletons. The sequenced material came from naive CD8+ T cells sorted from blood. These receptors were obtained from a woman in her 30s in good health.

In regard to this clone: The same CDR3 can be traced to other DNA sequences in this sample. The gene calls are TRBV27 and TRBJ1-1; 8 nucleotides agree with TRBD1. From germline, CDR1 is MNHEY and CDR2 SMNVEV (reference sequence). Germline trimming cut 10 bases from V and 4 bases from J; bases unmatched to any gene: 5. The length of the CDR3 is 12 residues. CDR3 region: CATRTGGTEAFF. The CDR3 DNA follows: TGTGCCACCCGAACAGGGGGCACTGAAGCTTTCTTT.

The chain recombines TRBV11-1 with TRBJ2-7; 7 bases line up with TRBD1. The germline V gene has CDR1 SGHAT and CDR2 FQDESV (reference sequence). V was pared by 4 bases and J by 0 bases, with 3 bases of the junction left unmatched. CDR3 length equals 14 residues. The CDR3 DNA is TGTGCCAGCAGCTACTACAGGGGCTCCTACGAGCAGTACTTC. This translates into CASSYYRGSYEQYF.

The rearrangement links TRBV7-9 to TRBJ2-5, with no clear D. CDR1 is SEHNR and CDR2 is FQNEAQ in the germline V gene (reference sequence). This CDR3 spans 15 amino acids. The V and J ends lost 1 base and 0 bases respectively, with 9 bases between them. CDR3 sequence: CASSLGWGNQETQYF. The CDR3 bases are TGTGCCAGCAGCTTAGGATGGGGAAACCAAGAGACCCAGTACTTC.

With respect to this clone: The same CDR3 arises from other DNA sequences in this sample as well. The V gene is TRBV28, the J gene TRBJ2-7; the D gene is possibly TRBD1 (5 bases). Germline assignment: CDR1 MDHEN and CDR2 SYDVKM. The CDR3 consists of 14 residues. Deletions cut 3 bases from V and 3 bases from J, with 12 bases between. The CDR3 region is CASSFGQGNYEQYF. CDR3 sequence (DNA): TGTGCCAGCAGTTTTGGGCAGGGAAACTACGAGCAGTACTTC.

This chain links TRBV11-2 with TRBJ1-2; TRBD1 might be the D (5 bases). The CDR3 is 15 residues long. V lost 1 base to trimming and J lost 4 bases, with 13 bases between them. Germline-derived CDR1 and CDR2 are SGHAT and FQNNGV. As DNA, the CDR3 is TGTGCCAGCAGCTTAGGTAGCAGGAGGGGCTATGGCTACACCTTC. Translating gives CASSLGSRRGYGYTF.

The chain uses TRBV6-6 and TRBJ1-5; D is unclear. V lost 2 bases to trimming and J lost 8 bases, with 10 bases between them. This CDR3 is built from 13 residues. Germline CDR1 MNHNY, CDR2 SVGAGI (reference sequence). The CDR3 region has the DNA TGTGCCAGCAGTTACATGATTTTGGAGCCCCAGCATTTT. Encoded protein: CASSYMILEPQHF.

About this clone itself: The sample carries other DNA sequences with the same CDR3. V and J are TRBV4-1 and TRBJ1-1; D remains ambiguous. Germline CDR1 and CDR2: MGHRA and YSYEKL. This CDR3 has 14 residues. Deletions cut 3 bases from V and 0 bases from J, with 8 bases between. As DNA, the CDR3 is TGCGCCAGCAGCCAGGGCCTAATGAACACTGAAGCTTTCTTT. Protein product: CASSQGLMNTEAFF.

The chain employs TRBV2 and TRBJ2-7; D is uncertain. Germline V lookup: CDR1 SNHLY, CDR2 FYNNEI. The CDR3 sequence is 15 residues long. The ends were cut back, 2 bases at V and 3 bases at J, with 14 bases in the middle. CDR3 nucleotides: TGTGCCAGCAGTGAAAGACGGAAGGGAAACTACGAGCAGTACTTC. It is translated as CASSERRKGNYEQYF.

The chain carries TRBV28 and TRBJ2-2; 11 positions match TRBD2. Trimming at V came to 6 bases and at J to 5 bases, leaving 5 bases not matched to a gene. CDR3 length equals 15 residues. Germline V lookup: CDR1 MDHEN, CDR2 SYDVKM. The CDR3 sequence is CASSRLAGMTGELFF. In DNA, the CDR3 is TGTGCCAGCAGCAGACTAGCGGGAATGACCGGGGAGCTGTTTTTT.

The rearrangement joins TRBV7-6 to TRBJ2-7; D assignment may be TRBD1 or TRBD2 (5 bases each). The V end was cut by 1 base, the J end by 3 bases, with 13 bases between. The CDR3 is 15 amino acids. Germline values: CDR1 SGHVS, CDR2 FNYEAQ. CDR3 sequence reads: CASSLEGRESYEQYF. The DNA for the CDR3 is TGTGCCAGCAGCTTAGAGGGCAGGGAGAGCTACGAGCAGTACTTC.

The chain is built from TRBV5-1 and TRBJ2-3; 8 nucleotides align to TRBD2. From germline, CDR1 is SGHRS and CDR2 YFSETQ. Unmatched junction bases numbered 5, after V lost 3 bases and J lost 2 bases. The CDR3 loop spans 15 amino acids. Here the CDR3 reads CASSYSGGYTDTQYF. The CDR3 nucleotides read TGCGCCAGCAGCTACTCGGGAGGGTACACAGATACGCAGTATTTT.

The chain carries TRBV28 and TRBJ2-7, with D possibly TRBD1 on 5 matching bases. Germline assignment: CDR1 MDHEN and CDR2 SYDVKM. Trimming shortened V by 6 bases and J by 0 bases, and 12 bases separated the two germline ends. There are 14 residues in the CDR3. CDR3 loop: CASSLTASSYEQYF. CDR3 bases: TGTGCCAGCAGCCTGACAGCGTCCTCCTACGAGCAGTACTTC.

The rearrangement joins TRBV10-1 to TRBJ2-2; no clear D. V was trimmed by 4 bases and J by 0 bases, leaving 9 bases between them. The CDR3 spans 15 residues. Germline CDR1 reads WNHNN; CDR2 reads SYGVQD (reference sequence). The CDR3 loop reads CASSVGYTNTGELFF. In nucleotides, the CDR3 is TGCGCCAGCAGTGTCGGCTACACGAACACCGGGGAGCTGTTTTTT.

The rearrangement joins TRBV2 to TRBJ2-1; 9 nucleotides agree with TRBD2. V was pared by 1 base and J by 0 bases, with 10 bases of the junction left unmatched. Germline V gene lookup returns CDR1 SNHLY and CDR2 FYNNEI. The CDR3 is 19 residues long. This CDR3 is CASSEVVSGRPSSYNEQFF. The CDR3, as DNA: TGTGCCAGCAGTGAAGTAGTTAGCGGGAGACCCAGCTCCTACAATGAGCAGTTCTTC.

The table lists this clone with a count of one. The chain combines TRBV13 with TRBJ1-2; D unresolved. The CDR3 covers 11 residues. The germline V gene has CDR1 PRHDT and CDR2 FYEKMQ (reference sequence). V was shortened by 6 bases and J by 5 bases, with 7 bases between the two germline ends. Here the CDR3 DNA reads TGTGCCAGCAGTGGGAGATATGGCTACACCTTC. Protein product: CASSGRYGYTF.

This chain uses TRBV11-2 with TRBJ2-3; TRBD1 might be the D (5 bases). The CDR3 sequence is 15 residues long. The V end lost 5 bases, the J end lost 0 bases, and 12 bases lay between the germline ends. CDR1 is SGHAT and CDR2 is FQNNGV in the germline V gene. The CDR3 nucleotides read TGTGCCAGCAGCCAAGGGGTCTCAAGCACAGATACGCAGTATTTT. Translating gives CASSQGVSSTDTQYF.

The CDR3 DNA reads TGTGCCAGTAGTCCTCGGGGCTACAATGAGCAGTTCTTC. This translates into CASSPRGYNEQFF. The V gene is TRBV19, the J gene TRBJ2-1; D perhaps matches TRBD2 (5 bases). Germline V gene data show CDR1 as LNHDA and CDR2 as SQIVND (reference sequence). V lost 5 bases, J lost 3 bases, and 8 bases lay in between. The CDR3 spans 13 residues.

The J gene is TRBJ2-7, the V gene TRBV28, with D possibly being TRBD2 (6 bases). Germline V CDR1 and CDR2: MDHEN, SYDVKM. This CDR3 contains 13 residues. The germline V and J ends were trimmed by 8 bases and 3 bases, with 14 bases remaining between them. In DNA form, the CDR3 reads TGTGCCAGCCGACGGGACTTAAACTACGAGCAGTACTTC. Its protein is CASRRDLNYEQYF.

The rearrangement joins TRBV19 to TRBJ2-7, with D perhaps TRBD2 (5 bases). Germline V lookup: CDR1 LNHDA, CDR2 SQIVND (reference sequence). CDR3 size: 17 residues. Trimming cost V 5 bases and J 1 base, with 21 bases left between them. Written as DNA, the CDR3 is TGTGCCAGTAGTTTAGGTCCTAGCAGCTCCCTATCCTACGAGCAGTACTTC. This gives the protein CASSLGPSSSLSYEQYF.

In its sample, this clone was seen a few times. The chain joins TRBV19 to TRBJ2-7, with a possible D match to TRBD2 (6 bases). V was cut by 6 bases and J by 5 bases, with 14 bases left in between. The length of the CDR3 is 13 residues. Germline V gene sequence: CDR1 LNHDA, CDR2 SQIVND (reference sequence). The CDR3, as DNA: TGTGCCAGTAGGTCGGGGGTAACGGACGAGCAGTACTTC. Its translation: CASRSGVTDEQYF. Based on the CDR3 plus reference TRBV19 and TRBJ2-7, the full variable domain is DGGITQSPKYLFRKEGQNVTLSCEQNLNHDAMYWYRQDPGQGLRLIYYSQIVNDFQKGDIAEGYSVSREKKESFPLTVTSAQKNPTAFYLCASRSGVTDEQYFGPGTRLTVT.

The V gene is TRBV13, the J gene TRBJ2-7, with D unresolved. The V gene's germline CDR1 is PRHDT and CDR2 FYEKMQ (reference sequence). This CDR3 has 13 residues. The germline V and J ends were trimmed by 1 base and 7 bases, with 11 bases remaining between them. CDR3 amino acids: CASSLVGSREQYF. CDR3 nucleotide sequence: TGTGCCAGCAGCTTAGTCGGCAGCCGGGAGCAGTACTTC.

This chain uses TRBV4-1 with TRBJ2-7, with D maybe TRBD2 (6 bases). Trimming took off 10 bases at V and 4 bases at J, with 23 bases between the two ends. The CDR3 runs to 15 residues. CDR1 and CDR2 (germline): MGHRA, YSYEKL. CDR3 loop: CAISYRPGVGYEQYF. As DNA, the CDR3 is TGCGCCATCTCTTATCGTCCGGGAGTAGGTTACGAGCAGTACTTC.

In regard to this clone: Different DNA sequences within this sample yield the same CDR3. This rearrangement joins TRBV27 to TRBJ2-1, with TRBD1 matching 10 bases. V gave up 6 bases and J gave up 5 bases; unmatched junction bases: 4. This CDR3 contains 14 residues. The germline gives CDR1 MNHEY, CDR2 SMNVEV (reference sequence). For the CDR3, the DNA is TGTGCCAGCAGCTCGGGACAGGGGAACAATGAGCAGTTCTTC. It yields the protein CASSSGQGNNEQFF.

V and J are TRBV19 and TRBJ1-1, with D possibly being TRBD1 (6 bases). This CDR3 has 11 amino acids. V dropped 4 bases and J dropped 12 bases, with 12 bases sitting between them. The germline V gene has CDR1 LNHDA and CDR2 SQIVND (reference sequence). CDR3 DNA sequence: TGTGCCAGTAGTACTGGACAGTTACCTTTCTTT. It encodes CASSTGQLPFF.

This clone was recorded only once. CDR3 amino acids: CASSLDFPGSTYEQYF. CDR3 in DNA: TGTGCCAGCAGCTTAGATTTCCCAGGGAGTACCTACGAGCAGTACTTC. The chain carries TRBV11-2 and TRBJ2-7; D might be TRBD1 or TRBD2, each matching 5 bases. CDR1 is SGHAT and CDR2 is FQNNGV in the germline V gene. V was cut by 0 bases and J by 2 bases, with 14 bases left in between. This CDR3 contains 16 residues.